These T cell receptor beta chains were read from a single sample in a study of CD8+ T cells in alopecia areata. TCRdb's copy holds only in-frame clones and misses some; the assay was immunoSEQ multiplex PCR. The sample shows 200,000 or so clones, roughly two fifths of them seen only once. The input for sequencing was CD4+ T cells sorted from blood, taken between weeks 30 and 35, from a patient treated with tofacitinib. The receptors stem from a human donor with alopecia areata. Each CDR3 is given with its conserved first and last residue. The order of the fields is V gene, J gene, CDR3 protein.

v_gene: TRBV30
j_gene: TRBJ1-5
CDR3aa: CAWSIGQGGNQPQHF

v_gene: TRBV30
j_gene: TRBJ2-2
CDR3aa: CAWSTSGTGELFF

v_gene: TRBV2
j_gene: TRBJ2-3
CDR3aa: CASSRQGRGDTQYF

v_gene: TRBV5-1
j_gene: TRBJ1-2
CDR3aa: CASSLEGRDGYTF

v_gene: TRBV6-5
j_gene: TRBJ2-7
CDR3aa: CASSYQRGYEQYF

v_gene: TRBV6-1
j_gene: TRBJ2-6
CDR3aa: CASSPVSGANVLTF

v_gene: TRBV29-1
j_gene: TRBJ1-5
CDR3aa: CSVGQGESQPQHF

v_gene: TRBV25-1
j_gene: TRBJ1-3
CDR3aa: CASSDWGTGRSGNTIYF

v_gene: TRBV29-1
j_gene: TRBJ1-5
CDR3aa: CSVQDRSGNQPQHF

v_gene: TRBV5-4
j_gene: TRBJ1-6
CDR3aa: CASSFARGFGDSPLHF

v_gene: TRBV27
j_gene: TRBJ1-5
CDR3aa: CASSSQGRQPQHF

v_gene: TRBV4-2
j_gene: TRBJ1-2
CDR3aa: CASSHPGAGGYGYTF

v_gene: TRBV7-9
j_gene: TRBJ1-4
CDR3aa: CASSFSEKLFF

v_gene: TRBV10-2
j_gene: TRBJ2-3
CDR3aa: CASRAGGSRDTQYF

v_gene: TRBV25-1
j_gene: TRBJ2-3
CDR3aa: CASSGTGGTDTQYF

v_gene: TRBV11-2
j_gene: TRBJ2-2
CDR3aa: CASSQQTGTNTGELFF

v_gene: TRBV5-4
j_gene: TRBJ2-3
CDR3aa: CASSTQGRGIADTQYF

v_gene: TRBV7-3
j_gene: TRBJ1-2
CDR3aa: CASSPGEGRGYTF

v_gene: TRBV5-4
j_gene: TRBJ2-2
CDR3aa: CASSTGQKANTGELFF

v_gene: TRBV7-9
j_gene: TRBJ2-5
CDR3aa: CASSFQETQYF

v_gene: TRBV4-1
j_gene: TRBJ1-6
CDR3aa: CASSQDQSLSSYNSPLHF

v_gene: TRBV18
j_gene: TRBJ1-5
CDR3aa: CASSPLGQGVQPQHF

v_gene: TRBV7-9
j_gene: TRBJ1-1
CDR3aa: CASSPAGSLNTEAFF

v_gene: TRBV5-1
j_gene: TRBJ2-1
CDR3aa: CASSLAGGIPEQFF

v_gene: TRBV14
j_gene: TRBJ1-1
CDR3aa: CASSQRTRNTEAFF